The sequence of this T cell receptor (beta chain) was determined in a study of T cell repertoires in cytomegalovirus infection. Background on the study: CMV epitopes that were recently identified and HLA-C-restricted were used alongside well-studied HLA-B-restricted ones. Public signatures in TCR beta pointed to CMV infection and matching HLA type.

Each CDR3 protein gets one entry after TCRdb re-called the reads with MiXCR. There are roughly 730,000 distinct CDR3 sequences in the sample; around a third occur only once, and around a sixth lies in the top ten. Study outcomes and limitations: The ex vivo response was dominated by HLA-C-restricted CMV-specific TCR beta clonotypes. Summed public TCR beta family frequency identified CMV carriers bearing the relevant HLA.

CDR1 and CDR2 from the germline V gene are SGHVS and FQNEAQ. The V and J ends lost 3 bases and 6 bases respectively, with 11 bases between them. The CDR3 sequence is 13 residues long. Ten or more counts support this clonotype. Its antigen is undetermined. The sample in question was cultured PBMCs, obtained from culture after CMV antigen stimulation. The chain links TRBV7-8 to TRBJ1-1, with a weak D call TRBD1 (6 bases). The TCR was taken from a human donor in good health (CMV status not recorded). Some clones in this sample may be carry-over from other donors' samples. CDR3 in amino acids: CASSFRGDAEAFF. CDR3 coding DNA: TGTGCCAGCAGCTTCAGGGGAGACGCTGAAGCTTTCTTT.